This record covers a single T cell receptor (beta chain). Its matching antigen is unknown. With MiXCR, TCRdb reprocessed the PCR reads. The top ten hold about 2.5% of the sample, which has about 30,000 clones, around 22% seen once. Not a single patient had been given any form of treatment at any point before undergoing thyroid surgery. From germline, CDR1 is SGDLS and CDR2 YYNGEE. Trimming pared 4 bases from V and 5 bases from J, leaving 16 bases between. The CDR3 is 14 residues long. This specimen belongs to a study of metastatic and nonmetastatic thyroid tumors. The overall study: Blood and tumor or nodule tissue repertoires from malignant and benign thyroid patients were compared.

General observations from the study: According to reports, the diversity of TCR beta was significantly higher in malignant thyroid tumors than in benign nodules, and this held in both blood and tumor samples.

The gene calls are TRBV9 and TRBJ2-7; D is unclear. The sequence was collected from a female donor with papillary thyroid cancer or a benign thyroid nodule (not recorded which). Some clones in this sample may be carry-over from other donors' samples. The sequencing input was blood. Written as DNA, the CDR3 is TGTGCCAGCAGCTTTGGGCAGGTGGCCGACGAGCAGTACTTC. The encoded protein is CASSFGQVADEQYF.